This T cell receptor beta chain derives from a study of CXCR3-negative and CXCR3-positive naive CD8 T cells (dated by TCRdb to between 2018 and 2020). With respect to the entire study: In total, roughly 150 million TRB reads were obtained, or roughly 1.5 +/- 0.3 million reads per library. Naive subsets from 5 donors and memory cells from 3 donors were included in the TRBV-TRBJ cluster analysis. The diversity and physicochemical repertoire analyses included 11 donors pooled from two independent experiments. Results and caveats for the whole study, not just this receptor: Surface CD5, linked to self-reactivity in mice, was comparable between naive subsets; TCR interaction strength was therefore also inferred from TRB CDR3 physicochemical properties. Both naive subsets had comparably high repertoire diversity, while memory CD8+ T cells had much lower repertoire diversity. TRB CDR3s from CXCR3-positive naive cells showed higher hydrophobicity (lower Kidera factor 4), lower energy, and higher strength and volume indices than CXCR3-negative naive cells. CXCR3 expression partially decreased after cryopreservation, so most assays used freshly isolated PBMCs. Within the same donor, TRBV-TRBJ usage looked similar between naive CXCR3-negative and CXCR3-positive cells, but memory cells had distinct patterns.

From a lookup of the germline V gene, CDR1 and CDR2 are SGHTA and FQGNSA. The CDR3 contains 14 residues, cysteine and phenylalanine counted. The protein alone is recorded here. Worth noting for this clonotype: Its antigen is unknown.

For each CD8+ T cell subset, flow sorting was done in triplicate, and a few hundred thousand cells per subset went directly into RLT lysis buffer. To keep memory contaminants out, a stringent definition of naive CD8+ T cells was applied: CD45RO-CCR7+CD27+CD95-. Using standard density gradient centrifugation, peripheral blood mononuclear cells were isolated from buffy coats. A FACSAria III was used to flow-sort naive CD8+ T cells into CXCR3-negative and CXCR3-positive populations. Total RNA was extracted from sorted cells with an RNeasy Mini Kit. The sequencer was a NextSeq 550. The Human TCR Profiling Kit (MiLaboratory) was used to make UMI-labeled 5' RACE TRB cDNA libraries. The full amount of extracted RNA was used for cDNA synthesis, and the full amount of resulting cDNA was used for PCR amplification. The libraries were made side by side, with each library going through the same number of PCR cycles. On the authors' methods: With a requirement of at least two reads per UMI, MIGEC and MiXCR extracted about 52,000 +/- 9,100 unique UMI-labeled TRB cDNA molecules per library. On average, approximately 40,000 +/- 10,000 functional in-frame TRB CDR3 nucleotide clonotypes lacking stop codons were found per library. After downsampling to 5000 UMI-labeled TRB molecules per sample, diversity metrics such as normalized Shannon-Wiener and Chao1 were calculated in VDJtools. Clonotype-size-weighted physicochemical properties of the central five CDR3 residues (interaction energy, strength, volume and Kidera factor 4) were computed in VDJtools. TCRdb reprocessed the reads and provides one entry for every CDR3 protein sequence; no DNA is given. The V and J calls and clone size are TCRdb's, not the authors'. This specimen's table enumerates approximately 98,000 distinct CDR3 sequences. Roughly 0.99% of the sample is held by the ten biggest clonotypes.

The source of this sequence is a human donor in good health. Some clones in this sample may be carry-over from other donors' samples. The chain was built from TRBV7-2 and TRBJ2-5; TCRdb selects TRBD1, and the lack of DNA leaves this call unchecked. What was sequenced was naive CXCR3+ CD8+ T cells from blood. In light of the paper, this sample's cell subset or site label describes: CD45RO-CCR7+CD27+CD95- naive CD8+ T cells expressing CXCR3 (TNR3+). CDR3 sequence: CASSLVGKGWAQYF.